This is a list of T cell receptor beta chains from one sample in a study of T cell repertoires in cytomegalovirus infection. Each CDR3 protein is one row after TCRdb ran MiXCR on the reads. The table includes about 85,000 distinct CDR3 sequences, 40% to 50% detected once. The antigens for these receptors are not known. Specimen: CD8+ T cells from cultured PBMCs, collected from culture after CMV antigen stimulation. These receptors all come from a human donor in good health (CMV status not recorded). Some clones in this sample may be carry-over from other donors' samples. The CDR3 runs from the conserved cysteine through the conserved F or W. Each record gives: D gene, J gene, V gene, clone size, CDR3 DNA, CDR3 protein. A D gene is named only where the DNA matches it firmly. Size is omitted from some rows. Given values are once, few, many or a class for expanded clones.

d_gene: NA; j_gene: TRBJ2-3; v_gene: TRBV7-3; abundance: NA; CDR3nt: TGTGCCAGCAGTCCCCCCGGTAGTACGGACTCAGATACGCAGTATTTT; CDR3aa: CASSPPGSTDSDTQYF
d_gene: NA; j_gene: TRBJ2-1; v_gene: TRBV4-2; abundance: few; CDR3nt: TGTGCCAGCAGCCAAGTGGGGACTGGAGGCTCCTACAATGAGCAGTTCTTC; CDR3aa: CASSQVGTGGSYNEQFF
d_gene: TRBD1; j_gene: TRBJ2-7; v_gene: TRBV19; abundance: NA; CDR3nt: TGTGCCAGTAGTATCGGCGACAGGGGCTACGAGCAGTACTTC; CDR3aa: CASSIGDRGYEQYF
d_gene: NA; j_gene: TRBJ1-5; v_gene: TRBV6-5; abundance: NA; CDR3nt: TGTGCCAGCAGTTACTCAGGAGGGAATCAGCCCCAGCATTTT; CDR3aa: CASSYSGGNQPQHF
d_gene: NA; j_gene: TRBJ2-1; v_gene: TRBV29-1; abundance: NA; CDR3nt: TGCAGCGTTGAAGGCCTGTCCTACAATGAGCAGTTCTTC; CDR3aa: CSVEGLSYNEQFF
d_gene: NA; j_gene: TRBJ1-4; v_gene: TRBV6-1; abundance: few; CDR3nt: TGTGCCAGCAGTGACCCGACAGGTTTGATTGAAAAACTGTTTTTT; CDR3aa: CASSDPTGLIEKLFF
d_gene: TRBD1; j_gene: TRBJ1-2; v_gene: TRBV20-1; abundance: few; CDR3nt: TGCAGTGCTAGCTTGGGACAGCCATATGGCTACACCTTC; CDR3aa: CSASLGQPYGYTF
d_gene: NA; j_gene: TRBJ2-2; v_gene: TRBV27; abundance: NA; CDR3nt: TGTGCCAGCCAGAGCAGCTGGGCATCCACCGGGGAGCTGTTTTTT; CDR3aa: CASQSSWASTGELFF
d_gene: NA; j_gene: TRBJ1-6; v_gene: TRBV6-5; abundance: NA; CDR3nt: TGTGCCAGCAGTTATGCCCTCAATTCGCCCCTCCACTTT; CDR3aa: CASSYALNSPLHF
d_gene: TRBD2; j_gene: TRBJ2-3; v_gene: TRBV4-2; abundance: NA; CDR3nt: TGTGCCAGCAGCCAAGGCACTAGCGAACGAGATACGCAGTATTTT; CDR3aa: CASSQGTSERDTQYF
d_gene: NA; j_gene: TRBJ2-7; v_gene: TRBV5-1; abundance: NA; CDR3nt: TGCGCCAGCAGCTGGAGGGGGAACCACGAGCAGTACTTC; CDR3aa: CASSWRGNHEQYF
d_gene: NA; j_gene: TRBJ1-6; v_gene: TRBV20-1; abundance: NA; CDR3nt: TGCAGTGCTAGAGGTCAGCCTAGCTCCTATAATTCACCCCTCCACTTT; CDR3aa: CSARGQPSSYNSPLHF
d_gene: NA; j_gene: TRBJ2-6; v_gene: TRBV12-3/TRBV12-4; abundance: NA; CDR3nt: TGTGCCAGCAGTCCACTAGCCCCTGGGGCCAACGTCCTGACTTTC; CDR3aa: CASSPLAPGANVLTF
d_gene: TRBD1; j_gene: TRBJ2-3; v_gene: TRBV28; abundance: NA; CDR3nt: TGTGCCAGCATAACCCCCGGACAGGGGCCGAGCACAGATACGCAGTATTTT; CDR3aa: CASITPGQGPSTDTQYF
d_gene: TRBD1; j_gene: TRBJ1-5; v_gene: TRBV7-6; abundance: NA; CDR3nt: TGTGCCAGCAGCGCCGGGACAGGGGTGCAGCCCCAGCATTTT; CDR3aa: CASSAGTGVQPQHF
d_gene: NA; j_gene: TRBJ2-7; v_gene: TRBV7-6; abundance: NA; CDR3nt: TGTGCCAGCAGCTTAGCTGGGGGATTGGGGTACGAGCAGTACTTC; CDR3aa: CASSLAGGLGYEQYF
d_gene: NA; j_gene: TRBJ2-1; v_gene: TRBV7-6; abundance: NA; CDR3nt: TGTGCCAGCAGCTTACAGGGAGCTGAGCAGTTCTTC; CDR3aa: CASSLQGAEQFF
d_gene: TRBD2; j_gene: TRBJ2-3; v_gene: TRBV12-5; abundance: NA; CDR3nt: TGTGCTAGTGGTTTGGTCTCCGGGGGGGCAGATACGCAGTATTTT; CDR3aa: CASGLVSGGADTQYF
d_gene: NA; j_gene: TRBJ2-1; v_gene: TRBV29-1; abundance: NA; CDR3nt: TGCAGCGCTATGACTAGAAATGAGCAGTTCTTC; CDR3aa: CSAMTRNEQFF
d_gene: NA; j_gene: TRBJ2-7; v_gene: TRBV6-5; abundance: NA; CDR3nt: TGTGCCAGCAGTTACGGGTCCGATAACTCCTACGAGCAGTACTTC; CDR3aa: CASSYGSDNSYEQYF